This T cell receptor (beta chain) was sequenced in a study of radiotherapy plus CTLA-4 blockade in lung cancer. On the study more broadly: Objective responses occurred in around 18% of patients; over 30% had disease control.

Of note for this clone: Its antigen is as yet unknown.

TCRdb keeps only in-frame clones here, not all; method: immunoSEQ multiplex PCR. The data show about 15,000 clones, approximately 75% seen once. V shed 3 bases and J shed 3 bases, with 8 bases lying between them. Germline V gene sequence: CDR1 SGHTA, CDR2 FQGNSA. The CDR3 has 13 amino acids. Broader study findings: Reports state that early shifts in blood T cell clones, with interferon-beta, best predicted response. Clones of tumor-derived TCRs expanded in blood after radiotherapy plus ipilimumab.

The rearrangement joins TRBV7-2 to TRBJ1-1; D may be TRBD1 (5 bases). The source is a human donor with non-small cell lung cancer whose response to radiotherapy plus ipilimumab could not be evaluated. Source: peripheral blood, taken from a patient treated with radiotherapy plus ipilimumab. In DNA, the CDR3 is TGTGCCAGCAGCTTGCAGGGTGACACTGAAGCTTTCTTT. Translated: CASSLQGDTEAFF.